One T cell receptor beta chain is described in this entry. This sample was taken from a study of blood T cell repertoires in COVID-19. In the study overall: The analysed material was cDNA or gDNA that came from T cells, B-cell-depleted T cells, or PBMCs.

Original analysis: The authors estimated nucleated cell counts from reference gene primer amplification. Data came from immunoSEQ multiplex PCR; TCRdb stores just in-frame clones and leaves some out. That table is the source of V, J and clone size, and D and trimming were worked out from the DNA. The sample shows around 58,000 clones, 70% to 90% of them seen only once. Donors were grouped by their self-reported clinical history. The germline V gene has CDR1 WNHNN and CDR2 SYGVQD (reference sequence). Trimming took 3 bases from V and 4 from J, leaving 9 bases between them. The CDR3 length is 13 residues.

This clonotype was sampled from a woman aged 40 to 50 with acute COVID-19. Sequencing was done on a sample of PBMCs or T cells enriched from blood (not recorded which). The rearrangement uses TRBV10-1 and TRBJ1-1; D is undetermined. The DNA of the CDR3 is TGCGCCAGCAGTGAATCGGGTAGCACTGAAGCTTTCTTT. Its protein product is CASSESGSTEAFF.